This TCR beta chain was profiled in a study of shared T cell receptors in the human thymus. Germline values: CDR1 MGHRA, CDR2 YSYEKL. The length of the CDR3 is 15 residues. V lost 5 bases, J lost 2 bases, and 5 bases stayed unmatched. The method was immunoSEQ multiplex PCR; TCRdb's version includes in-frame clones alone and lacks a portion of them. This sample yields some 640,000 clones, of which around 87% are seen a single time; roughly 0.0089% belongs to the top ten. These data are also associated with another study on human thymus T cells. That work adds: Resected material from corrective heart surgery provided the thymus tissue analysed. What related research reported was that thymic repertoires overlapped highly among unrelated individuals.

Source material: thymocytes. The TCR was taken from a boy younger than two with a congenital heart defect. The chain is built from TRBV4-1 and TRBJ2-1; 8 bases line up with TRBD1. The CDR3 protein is CASSNRDRTYNEQFF. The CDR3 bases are TGCGCCAGCAGCAACCGGGACAGGACCTACAATGAGCAGTTCTTC.